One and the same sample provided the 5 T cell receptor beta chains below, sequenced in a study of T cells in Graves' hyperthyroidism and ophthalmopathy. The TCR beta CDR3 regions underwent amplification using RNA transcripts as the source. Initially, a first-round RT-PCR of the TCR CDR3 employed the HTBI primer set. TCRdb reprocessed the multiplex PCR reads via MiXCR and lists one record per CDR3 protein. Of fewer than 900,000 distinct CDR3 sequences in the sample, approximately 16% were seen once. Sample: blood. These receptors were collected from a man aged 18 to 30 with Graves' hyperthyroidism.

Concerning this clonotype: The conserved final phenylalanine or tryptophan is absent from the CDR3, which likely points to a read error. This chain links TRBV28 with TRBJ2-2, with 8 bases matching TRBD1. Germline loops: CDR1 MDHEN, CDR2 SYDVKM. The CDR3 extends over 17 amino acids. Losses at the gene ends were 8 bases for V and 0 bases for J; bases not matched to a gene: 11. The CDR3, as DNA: TGTGCCAGCGTCACAGGGGGATTAGCGGCGAACACCGGGGAGCTGTTTTAT. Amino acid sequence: CASVTGGLAANTGELFY.

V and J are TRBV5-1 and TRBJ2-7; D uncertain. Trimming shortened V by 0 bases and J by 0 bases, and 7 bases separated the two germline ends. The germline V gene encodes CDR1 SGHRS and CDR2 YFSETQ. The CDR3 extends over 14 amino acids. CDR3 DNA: TGCGCCAGCAGCTTGGTGAGTGACTCCTACGAGCAGTACTTC. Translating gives CASSLVSDSYEQYF.

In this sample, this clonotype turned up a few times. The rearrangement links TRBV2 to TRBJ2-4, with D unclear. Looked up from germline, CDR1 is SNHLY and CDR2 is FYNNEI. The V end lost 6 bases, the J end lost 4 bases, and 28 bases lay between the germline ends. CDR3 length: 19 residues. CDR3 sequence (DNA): TGTGCCAGCAGCGCGGATAAGGCCGCCTTCATGGATAGAAAAAACATTCAGTACTTC. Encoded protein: CASSADKAAFMDRKNIQYF.

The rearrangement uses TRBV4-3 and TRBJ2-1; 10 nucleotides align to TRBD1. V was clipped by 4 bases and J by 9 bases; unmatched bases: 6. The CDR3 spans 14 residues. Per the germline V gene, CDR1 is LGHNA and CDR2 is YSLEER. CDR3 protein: CASSRDRGLGEQFF. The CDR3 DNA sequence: TGCGCCAGCAGCCGGGACAGGGGATTGGGTGAGCAGTTCTTC.

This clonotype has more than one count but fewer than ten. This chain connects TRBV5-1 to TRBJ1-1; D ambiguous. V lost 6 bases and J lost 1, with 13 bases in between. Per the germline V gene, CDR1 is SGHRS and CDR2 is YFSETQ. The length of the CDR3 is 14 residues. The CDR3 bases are TGCGCCAGCAACCCCGGCCCCAGGAACACTGAAGCTTTCTTT. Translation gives CASNPGPRNTEAFF. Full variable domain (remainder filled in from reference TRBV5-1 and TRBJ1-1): KAGVTQTPRYLIKTRGQQVTLSCSPISGHRSVSWYQQTPGQGLQFLFEYFSETQRNKGNFPGRFSGRQFSNSRSEMNVSTLELGDSALYLCASNPGPRNTEAFFGQGTRLTVV.